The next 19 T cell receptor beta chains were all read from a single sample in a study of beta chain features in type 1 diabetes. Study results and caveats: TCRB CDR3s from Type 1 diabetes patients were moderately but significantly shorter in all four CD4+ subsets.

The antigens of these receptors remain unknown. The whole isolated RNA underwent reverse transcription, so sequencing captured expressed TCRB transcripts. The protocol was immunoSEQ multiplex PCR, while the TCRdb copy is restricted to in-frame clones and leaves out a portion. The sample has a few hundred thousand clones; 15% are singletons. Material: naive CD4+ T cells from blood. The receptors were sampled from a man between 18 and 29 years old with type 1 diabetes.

The CDR3 DNA is TGTGCCAGCAGGGGCGGGAGGATCACAGATACGCAGTATTTT. Translated: CASRGGRITDTQYF. V usage is TRBV28 and J usage is TRBJ2-3, with 8 bases that match TRBD2. Germline trimming cut 6 bases from V and 2 bases from J; bases unmatched to any gene: 4. This CDR3 is 14 amino acids long. The germline gives CDR1 MDHEN, CDR2 SYDVKM.

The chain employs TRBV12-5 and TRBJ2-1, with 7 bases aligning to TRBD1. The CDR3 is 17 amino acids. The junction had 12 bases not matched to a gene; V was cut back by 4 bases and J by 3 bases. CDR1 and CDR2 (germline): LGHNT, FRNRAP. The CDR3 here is CASGSQPRRDSYNEQFF. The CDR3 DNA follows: TGTGCTAGTGGTTCCCAGCCCCGCCGGGACAGCTACAATGAGCAGTTCTTC.

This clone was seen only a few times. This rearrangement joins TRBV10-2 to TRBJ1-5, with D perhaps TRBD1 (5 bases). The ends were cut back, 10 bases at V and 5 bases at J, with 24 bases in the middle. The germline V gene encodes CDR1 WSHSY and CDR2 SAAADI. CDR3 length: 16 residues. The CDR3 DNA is TGCGCCACTCGGGGGATCGGAGATCCTCGCCATCAGCCCCAGCATTTT. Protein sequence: CATRGIGDPRHQPQHF.

CDR3 residues: CASSLVGLGDKTQYF. CDR3 nucleotides: TGCGCCAGCAGCTTGGTTGGTCTCGGGGACAAAACCCAGTACTTC. V and J are TRBV5-1 and TRBJ2-5; tentatively, D is TRBD1 (6 bases). Germline V lookup: CDR1 SGHRS, CDR2 YFSETQ. The CDR3 is made up of 15 amino acids. Trimming cost V 0 bases and J 8 bases, with 17 bases left between them.

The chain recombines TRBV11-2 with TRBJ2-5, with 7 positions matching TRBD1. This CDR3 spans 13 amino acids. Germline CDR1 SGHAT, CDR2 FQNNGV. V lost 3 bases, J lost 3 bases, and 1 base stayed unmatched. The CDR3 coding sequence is TGTGCCAGCAGCTTCGACAGGGAAGAGACCCAGTACTTC. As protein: CASSFDREETQYF.

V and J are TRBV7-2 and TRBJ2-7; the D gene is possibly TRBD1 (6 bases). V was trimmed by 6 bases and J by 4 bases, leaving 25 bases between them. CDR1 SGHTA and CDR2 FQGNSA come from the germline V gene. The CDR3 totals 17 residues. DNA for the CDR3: TGTGCCAGCAGTCCCCCCCTCAGTTCTCGGCAGGGGTACGAGCAGTACTTC. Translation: CASSPPLSSRQGYEQYF.

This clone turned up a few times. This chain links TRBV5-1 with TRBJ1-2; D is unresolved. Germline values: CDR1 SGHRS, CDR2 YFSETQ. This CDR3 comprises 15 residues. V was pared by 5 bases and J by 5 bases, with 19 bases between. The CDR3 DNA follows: TGCGCCAGCAGACCCCAGGCCGAACAGAAGTATGGCTACACCTTC. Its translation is CASRPQAEQKYGYTF.

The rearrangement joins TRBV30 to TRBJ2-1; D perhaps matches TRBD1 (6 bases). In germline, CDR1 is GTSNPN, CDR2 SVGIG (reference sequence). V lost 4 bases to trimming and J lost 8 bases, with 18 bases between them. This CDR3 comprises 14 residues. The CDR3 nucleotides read TGTGCCTGGAAACGGACAGTGATTGGGGATGAGCAGTTCTTC. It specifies CAWKRTVIGDEQFF.

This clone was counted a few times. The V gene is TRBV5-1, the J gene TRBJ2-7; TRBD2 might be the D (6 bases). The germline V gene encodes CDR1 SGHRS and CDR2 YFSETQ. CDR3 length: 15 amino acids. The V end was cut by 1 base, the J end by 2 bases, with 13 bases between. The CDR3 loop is CASSLMGGLTYEQYF. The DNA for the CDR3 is TGCGCCAGCAGCTTGATGGGAGGTTTGACCTACGAGCAGTACTTC.

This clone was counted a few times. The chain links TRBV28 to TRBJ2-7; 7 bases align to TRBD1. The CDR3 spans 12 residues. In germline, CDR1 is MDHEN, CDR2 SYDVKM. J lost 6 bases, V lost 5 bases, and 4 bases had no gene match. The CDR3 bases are TGTGCCAGCAGTCTGGACAGGCCCGAGCAGTACTTC. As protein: CASSLDRPEQYF.

DNA for the CDR3: TGTGCCAGCAGTACCGACAGGGGTTATACTGAAGCTTTCTTT. Translating gives CASSTDRGYTEAFF. V gene TRBV25-1 combines with J gene TRBJ1-1; the match to TRBD1 covers 8 bases. This CDR3 comprises 14 residues. The germline gives CDR1 MGHDK, CDR2 SYGVNS. The V gene end was trimmed by 5 bases and the J gene end by 5 bases; junction bases not matched to a gene: 7.

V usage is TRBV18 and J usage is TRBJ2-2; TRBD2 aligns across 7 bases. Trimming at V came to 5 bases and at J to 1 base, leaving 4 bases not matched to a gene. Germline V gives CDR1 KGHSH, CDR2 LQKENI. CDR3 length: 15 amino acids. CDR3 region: CASSSGGGNTGELFF. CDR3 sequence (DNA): TGTGCCAGCTCATCCGGCGGGGGGAACACCGGGGAGCTGTTTTTT.

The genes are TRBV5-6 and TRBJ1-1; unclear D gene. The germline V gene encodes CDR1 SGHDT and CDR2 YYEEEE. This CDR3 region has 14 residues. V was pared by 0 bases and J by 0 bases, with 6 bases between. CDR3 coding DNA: TGTGCCAGCAGCTTGGCGACACTGAACACTGAAGCTTTCTTT. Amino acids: CASSLATLNTEAFF. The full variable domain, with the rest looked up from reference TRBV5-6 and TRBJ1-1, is DAGVTQSPTHLIKTRGQQVTLRCSPKSGHDTVSWYQQALGQGPQFIFQYYEEEERQRGNFPDRFSGHQFPNYSSELNVNALLLGDSALYLCASSLATLNTEAFFGQGTRLTVV.

CDR3 residues: CSVATQGNTEAFF. CDR3 sequence (DNA): TGCAGCGTTGCGACACAGGGCAACACTGAAGCTTTCTTT. The chain employs TRBV29-1 and TRBJ1-1; a possible D gene is TRBD1 (6 bases). The germline V gene has CDR1 SQVTM and CDR2 ANQGSEA. CDR3 size: 13 residues. Between the trimmed V and J ends, which lost 4 bases and 2 bases, there was a span of 11 bases.

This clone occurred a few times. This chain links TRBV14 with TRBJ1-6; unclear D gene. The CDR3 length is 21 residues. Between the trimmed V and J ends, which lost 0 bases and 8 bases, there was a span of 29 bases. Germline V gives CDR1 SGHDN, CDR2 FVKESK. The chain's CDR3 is CASSQDHNPGLVAGGHSPLHF. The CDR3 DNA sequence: TGTGCCAGCAGCCAAGACCACAATCCGGGCCTAGTGGCGGGTGGGCATTCACCCCTCCACTTT.

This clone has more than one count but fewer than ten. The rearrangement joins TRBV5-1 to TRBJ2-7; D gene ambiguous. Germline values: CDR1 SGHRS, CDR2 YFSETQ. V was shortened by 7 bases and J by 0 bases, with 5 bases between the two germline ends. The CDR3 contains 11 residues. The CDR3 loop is CASGSSYEQYF. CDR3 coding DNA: TGCGCCAGCGGCAGCTCCTACGAGCAGTACTTC.

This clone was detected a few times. CDR3 amino acids: CASSWAYLADTQYF. The CDR3 nucleotides are TGTGCCAGCAGTTGGGCGTACTTAGCAGATACGCAGTATTTT. The chain combines TRBV11-2 with TRBJ2-3, with unresolved D. There are 14 residues in the CDR3. Trimming took 6 bases from V and 4 from J, leaving 14 bases between them. The germline V gene has CDR1 SGHAT and CDR2 FQNNGV. Complete variable domain (other parts from reference TRBV11-2 and TRBJ2-3): EAGVAQSPRYKIIEKRQSVAFWCNPISGHATLYWYQQILGQGPKLLIQFQNNGVVDDSQLPKDRFSAERLKGVDSTLKIQPAKLEDSAVYLCASSWAYLADTQYFGPGTRLTVL.

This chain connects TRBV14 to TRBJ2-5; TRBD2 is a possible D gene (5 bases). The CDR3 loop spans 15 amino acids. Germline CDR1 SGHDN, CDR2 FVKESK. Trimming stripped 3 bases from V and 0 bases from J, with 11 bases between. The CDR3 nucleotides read TGTGCCAGCAGCCAGGGGAGACGGTACCAAGAGACCCAGTACTTC. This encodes CASSQGRRYQETQYF.

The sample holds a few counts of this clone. Here the CDR3 reads CASSRDRGNYGYTF. DNA of the CDR3: TGTGCCAGCAGCAGGGACAGGGGAAACTATGGCTACACCTTC. V is TRBV7-8 and J is TRBJ1-2; TRBD1 matches 10 bases. The CDR3 length is 14 residues. After removal of 5 bases from V and 2 bases from J, the junction contained 2 bases not matched to a gene. Germline V gene lookup returns CDR1 SGHVS and CDR2 FQNEAQ.